The rows below give T cell receptor beta chains drawn from one sample of a study of cytomegalovirus exposure and HLA in healthy donors. Measured with immunoSEQ multiplex PCR; TCRdb has only the in-frame clones, and not every one. The data hold more than 95,000 clones, with roughly 78% observed a single time. Sequenced input: PBMCs. The receptors shown here come from a middle-aged woman in good health and CMV-seronegative. Both conserved end residues are part of each CDR3. The D gene is left open where the match is weak. A clone size is listed for some rows: how often the clone was seen (once, few, many), or a class if it is expanded.

V gene: TRBV28; J gene: TRBJ2-1; clone size: NA; D gene: NA; CDR3 DNA: TGTGCCAGCAGTTTACCGCGACAGGTGGTTAAGGATGAGCAGTTCTTC; CDR3 protein: CASSLPRQVVKDEQFF
V gene: TRBV4-1; J gene: TRBJ1-3; clone size: NA; D gene: NA; CDR3 DNA: TGCGCCAGCAGCCAAGAGCCCGATAGATCAGGGGATGGAAACACCATATATTTT; CDR3 protein: CASSQEPDRSGDGNTIYF
V gene: TRBV18; J gene: TRBJ2-7; clone size: NA; D gene: TRBD2; CDR3 DNA: TGTGCCAGCTCACTGCGGGGAGGGATAGGGGCCGAGCAGTACTTC; CDR3 protein: CASSLRGGIGAEQYF
V gene: TRBV7-3; J gene: TRBJ2-7; clone size: NA; D gene: TRBD2; CDR3 DNA: TGTGCCAGCAGCTTAACATACGCAGCGGGAGGTCACGAGCAGTACTTC; CDR3 protein: CASSLTYAAGGHEQYF
V gene: TRBV7-9; J gene: TRBJ2-1; clone size: NA; D gene: NA; CDR3 DNA: TGTGCCAGCAGTGCCGGGACTCCCTGGGATGAGCAGTTCTTC; CDR3 protein: CASSAGTPWDEQFF
V gene: TRBV7-3; J gene: TRBJ2-7; clone size: NA; D gene: TRBD2; CDR3 DNA: TGTGCCAGCAGCTTAAAGTGTGGGGACGGGGGAGGGTCGGTGCGGAAGCAGTACTTC; CDR3 protein: CASSLKCGDGGGSVRKQYF
V gene: TRBV7-9; J gene: TRBJ2-5; clone size: NA; D gene: NA; CDR3 DNA: TGTTCCAGCAGCTTACGTACAGGGTTTCAAGAGACCCAGTACTTC; CDR3 protein: CSSSLRTGFQETQYF
V gene: TRBV18; J gene: TRBJ1-2; clone size: NA; D gene: NA; CDR3 DNA: TGTGCCAGCTCACCACAAGCAGGGCTCTATGGCTACACCTTC; CDR3 protein: CASSPQAGLYGYTF
V gene: TRBV11-2; J gene: TRBJ1-4; clone size: NA; D gene: NA; CDR3 DNA: TGTGCCAGCAGCTTAGAACAGGGTGCAAAACTGTTTTTT; CDR3 protein: CASSLEQGAKLFF
V gene: TRBV28; J gene: TRBJ1-1; clone size: NA; D gene: NA; CDR3 DNA: TGTGCCAGCAGCCAAAACAGGGCAGCTTTCTTT; CDR3 protein: CASSQNRAAFF
V gene: TRBV7-9; J gene: TRBJ2-5; clone size: NA; D gene: TRBD2; CDR3 DNA: TGTGCCAGCAGCTTAGCGTTCTATCGGACTAGCGGGAGGGAAGAGACCCAGTACTTC; CDR3 protein: CASSLAFYRTSGREETQYF
V gene: TRBV6-1; J gene: TRBJ2-1; clone size: NA; D gene: NA; CDR3 DNA: TGTGCCAGCAGTGAAAAAGGGGGGACAGTTGGGTCGGTATCCAATGAGCAGTTCTTC; CDR3 protein: CASSEKGGTVGSVSNEQFF
V gene: TRBV29-1; J gene: TRBJ2-2; clone size: NA; D gene: NA; CDR3 DNA: TGCAGCGCCCGATCCGATATAGACACCGGGGAGCTGTTTTTT; CDR3 protein: CSARSDIDTGELFF
V gene: TRBV10-1; J gene: TRBJ2-3; clone size: NA; D gene: NA; CDR3 DNA: TGCGCCAGCAGTTCCACTAGCACAGATACGCAGTATTTT; CDR3 protein: CASSSTSTDTQYF
V gene: TRBV7-9; J gene: TRBJ2-7; clone size: once; D gene: NA; CDR3 DNA: TGTTCCAGTGGGCCATACTACGAGCAGTACTTC; CDR3 protein: CSSGPYYEQYF
V gene: TRBV27; J gene: TRBJ1-5; clone size: NA; D gene: TRBD1; CDR3 DNA: TGTGCCAGCAGAAAGACAGGGGGCAATCAGCCCCAGCATTTT; CDR3 protein: CASRKTGGNQPQHF
V gene: TRBV11-2; J gene: TRBJ2-7; clone size: NA; D gene: NA; CDR3 DNA: TGTGCCAGCAGCTCACAGCGCGGAGGGAACTCCTCCTACGAGCAGTACTTC; CDR3 protein: CASSSQRGGNSSYEQYF
V gene: TRBV7-5; J gene: TRBJ2-7; clone size: NA; D gene: NA; CDR3 DNA: TGTGCCAGAAGCTCTGAATCATGGGGCCGGTGGGAGCAGTACTTC; CDR3 protein: CARSSESWGRWEQYF
V gene: TRBV29-1; J gene: TRBJ1-1; clone size: NA; D gene: TRBD1; CDR3 DNA: TGCAGCGTTGAACCCCGGACAGGGGCGGGCACTGAAGCTTTCTTT; CDR3 protein: CSVEPRTGAGTEAFF
V gene: TRBV28; J gene: TRBJ2-2; clone size: NA; D gene: NA; CDR3 DNA: TGTGCCAGCAGTTTACAGGGCACCGGGGAGCTGTTTTTT; CDR3 protein: CASSLQGTGELFF